The 17 T cell receptor beta chains presented below share a single source sample, sequenced in a study of blood T cell repertoires in COVID-19. The protocol was immunoSEQ multiplex PCR, while the TCRdb copy is restricted to in-frame clones and leaves out a portion. Of 200,000 to 250,000 clones listed, approximately 86% are singletons. Sequencing was done on a sample of peripheral blood. All receptors come from a woman aged 45-65 years with COVID-19, enrolled during active disease.

V usage is TRBV7-9 and J usage is TRBJ1-5; unclear D gene. This CDR3 contains 15 residues. The germline gives CDR1 SEHNR, CDR2 FQNEAQ (reference sequence). V lost 5 bases and J 4 bases, leaving 15 bases between the germline ends. The CDR3 DNA sequence: TGTGCCAGCAGCCCGTCCGCGGGTCCAAATCAGCCCCAGCATTTT. This gives the protein CASSPSAGPNQPQHF.

This chain uses TRBV7-6 with TRBJ2-3; D might be TRBD1 (5 bases). This CDR3 has 15 residues. Trimming cost V 6 bases and J 2 bases, with 15 bases left between them. Germline V lookup: CDR1 SGHVS, CDR2 FNYEAQ. The CDR3 loop is CASSFRGGPTDTQYF. The DNA of the CDR3 is TGTGCCAGCAGTTTTAGGGGCGGTCCCACAGATACGCAGTATTTT.

The rearrangement joins TRBV4-2 to TRBJ2-7, with TRBD2 identical over 8 bases. J lost 5 bases, V lost 4 bases, and 10 bases had no gene match. Germline V gene sequence: CDR1 LGHNA, CDR2 YNFKEQ. The CDR3 runs 15 residues. The CDR3, as DNA: TGTGCCAGCAGCCTGCACGGGAGGGGCCACCACGAGCAGTACTTC. Protein product: CASSLHGRGHHEQYF.

The CDR3 sequence is CASSLEPSGTPSSEQFF. CDR3 nucleotides: TGCGCCAGCAGCTTGGAGCCTTCCGGGACTCCCTCCAGCGAGCAGTTCTTC. The chain combines TRBV5-1 with TRBJ2-1; D may be TRBD2 (6 bases). The V end was cut by 0 bases, the J end by 10 bases, with 23 bases between. The germline V gene encodes CDR1 SGHRS and CDR2 YFSETQ. This CDR3 has 17 residues.

The rearrangement links TRBV7-9 to TRBJ2-7; 10 nucleotides match TRBD1. The CDR3 extends over 15 amino acids. Germline lookup yields CDR1 SEHNR and CDR2 FQNEAQ (reference sequence). Trimming took 3 bases from V and 5 from J; bases not matched to a gene: 7. CDR3 DNA: TGTGCCAGCAGCTTCCCGGGACAGGGGTCGCACGAGCAGTACTTC. It encodes CASSFPGQGSHEQYF.

The V gene is TRBV6-5, the J gene TRBJ1-5; 9 bases line up with TRBD1. With V trimmed by 5 bases and J by 2 bases, 4 bases remained unmatched. Germline V gene lookup returns CDR1 MNHEY and CDR2 SVGAGI. This CDR3 is 15 amino acids long. This CDR3 is CASSTRDRGNQPQHF. CDR3 coding DNA: TGTGCCAGCAGTACCCGGGACAGGGGCAATCAGCCCCAGCATTTT.

V gene TRBV5-1 combines with J gene TRBJ1-3; weak D call: TRBD1 (5 bases). CDR3 length: 16 amino acids. The germline V gene encodes CDR1 SGHRS and CDR2 YFSETQ. Trimming left V 0 bases short and J 0 bases short, with 10 bases between. The CDR3 region is CASSLAQGRSGNTIYF. The CDR3 DNA follows: TGCGCCAGCAGCTTGGCCCAGGGCCGCTCTGGAAACACCATATATTTT.

The chain links TRBV5-1 to TRBJ2-5; no definite D call. This CDR3 spans 11 amino acids. V was shortened by 8 bases and J by 3 bases, with 8 bases between the two germline ends. Germline values: CDR1 SGHRS, CDR2 YFSETQ. The CDR3 nucleotides read TGCGCCAGTCAAGGAGAAGAGACCCAGTACTTC. It is translated as CASQGEETQYF.

This clone was counted only a few times. V usage is TRBV18 and J usage is TRBJ2-7; 7 bases are a match to TRBD2. The CDR3 consists of 13 residues. Germline V CDR1 and CDR2: KGHSH, LQKENI. The V and J ends lost 4 bases and 6 bases, in that order; junction bases with no gene match: 6. CDR3 loop: CASSRSGTREQYV. DNA of the CDR3: TGTGCCAGCTCACGGAGCGGGACGCGCGAGCAGTACGTC.

The chain employs TRBV11-3 and TRBJ2-1; 9 nucleotides match TRBD1. Germline V gene data show CDR1 as SGHNT and CDR2 as YENEEA. The V and J ends lost 5 bases and 8 bases, in that order; junction bases with no gene match: 7. The CDR3 loop spans 14 amino acids. CDR3 region: CASSHRGQVDEQFF. The CDR3 nucleotides are TGTGCCAGCAGCCACAGGGGGCAGGTCGATGAGCAGTTCTTC.

V and J are TRBV18 and TRBJ1-6, with 7 nucleotides matching TRBD1. The CDR3 sequence is 14 residues long. Germline V gene data show CDR1 as KGHSH and CDR2 as LQKENI. Trimming at V came to 1 base and at J to 7 bases, leaving 1 base not matched to a gene. In nucleotides, the CDR3 is TGTGCCAGCTCACCACGGGACAGCAATTCACCCCTCCACTTT. This codes for CASSPRDSNSPLHF. The whole variable domain, remainder taken from reference TRBV18 and TRBJ1-6, is NAGVMQNPRHLVRRRGQEARLRCSPMKGHSHVYWYRQLPEEGLKFMVYLQKENIIDESGMPKERFSAEFPKEGPSILRIQQVVRGDSAAYFCASSPRDSNSPLHFGNGTRLTVT.

The chain joins TRBV5-1 to TRBJ2-7; 12 nucleotides agree with TRBD1. Germline loops: CDR1 SGHRS, CDR2 YFSETQ. Germline trimming cut 4 bases from V and 6 bases from J; bases unmatched to any gene: 5. The CDR3 spans 14 residues. CDR3 coding DNA: TGCGCCAGCAGCCCGGGACAGGGGGCATCCGAGCAGTACTTC. Translated, it gives CASSPGQGASEQYF.

The sample holds one count of this clone. The genes are TRBV19 and TRBJ1-2; TRBD1 is a possible D gene (5 bases). Germline CDR1 and CDR2: LNHDA and SQIVND (reference sequence). V lost 5 bases, J lost 3 bases, and 13 bases lay in between. There are 14 residues in the CDR3. This CDR3 is CASSPRMGHYGYTF. The CDR3 coding sequence is TGTGCCAGTAGTCCCAGGATGGGGCACTATGGCTACACCTTC. The entire variable domain, with the rest obtained from reference TRBV19 and TRBJ1-2, is as follows: DGGITQSPKYLFRKEGQNVTLSCEQNLNHDAMYWYRQDPGQGLRLIYYSQIVNDFQKGDIAEGYSVSREKKESFPLTVTSAQKNPTAFYLCASSPRMGHYGYTFGSGTRLTVV.

This chain joins TRBV10-1 and TRBJ2-7, with D hard to call. Between the trimmed V and J ends, which lost 11 bases and 5 bases, there was a span of 13 bases. This CDR3 contains 11 residues. From germline, CDR1 is WNHNN and CDR2 SYGVQD (reference sequence). The CDR3 loop is CASLDSDEQYV. CDR3 nucleotide sequence: TGCGCCTCGCTAGATTCAGACGAGCAGTACGTC.

This chain uses TRBV6-6 with TRBJ1-5, with D tentatively TRBD1 (6 bases). This CDR3 comprises 14 residues. Trimming took off 5 bases at V and 3 bases at J, with 11 bases between the two ends. Germline V lookup: CDR1 MNHNY, CDR2 SVGAGI (reference sequence). CDR3 in amino acids: CASSGQGNNQPQHF. As DNA, the CDR3 is TGTGCCAGCAGTGGGCAGGGGAACAATCAGCCCCAGCATTTT.

About this clone: Other DNA sequences within the sample encode an identical CDR3. The chain links TRBV11-1 to TRBJ2-3; 13 nucleotides match TRBD2. Per germline, CDR1 SGHAT and CDR2 FQDESV (reference sequence). The CDR3 spans 15 residues. V was pared by 5 bases and J by 5 bases, with 4 bases of the junction left unmatched. In DNA form, the CDR3 reads TGTGCCAGCAGCCCTGGGACTAGCGGGGTAGATACGCAGTATTTT. The encoded protein is CASSPGTSGVDTQYF.

J is TRBJ2-1 and V is TRBV5-1; 11 positions agree with TRBD2. This CDR3 comprises 20 residues. Germline trimming cut 1 base from V and 1 base from J; bases unmatched to any gene: 13. Germline assignment: CDR1 SGHRS and CDR2 YFSETQ. For the CDR3, the DNA is TGCGCCAGCAGCTTGCAGTTACGGCTAGCGGGGGGTGTGTCCTACAATGAGCAGTTCTTC. This encodes CASSLQLRLAGGVSYNEQFF. The entire variable domain, with the rest obtained from reference TRBV5-1 and TRBJ2-1, is as follows: KAGVTQTPRYLIKTRGQQVTLSCSPISGHRSVSWYQQTPGQGLQFLFEYFSETQRNKGNFPGRFSGRQFSNSRSEMNVSTLELGDSALYLCASSLQLRLAGGVSYNEQFFGPGTRLTVL.